What follows are 30 T cell receptor beta chains derived from one specimen sequenced in a study of T cells after yellow fever vaccination. TCRdb independently ran MiXCR on the 5' RACE reads; one entry per CDR3 protein. Of tens of thousands of distinct CDR3 sequences in the sample, more than 5.5% are singletons; the top ten hold roughly 35%. Sequencing was performed on CD8+ T cells sorted from PBMCs, taken 4 to 5 days after the first yellow fever vaccination. All receptors derive from a man aged 18 to 30 who received the YFV17D yellow fever vaccine.

V gene TRBV5-6 combines with J gene TRBJ1-1; possibly TRBD1 for D (6 bases). The CDR3 sequence is 15 residues long. The V and J ends lost 0 bases and 6 bases respectively, with 15 bases between them. Germline V lookup: CDR1 SGHDT, CDR2 YYEEEE. In DNA form, the CDR3 reads TGTGCCAGCAGCTTGGTCGGGGGCAGCGGTCCTGAAGCTTTCTTT. Translating it yields CASSLVGGSGPEAFF.

This clonotype was detected ten times or more. The chain is built from TRBV4-1 and TRBJ2-1; 8 bases map to TRBD1. With V trimmed by 3 bases and J by 0 bases, 4 bases remained unmatched. The CDR3 runs 16 residues. From germline, CDR1 is MGHRA and CDR2 YSYEKL. The CDR3 nucleotides read TGCGCCAGCAGCCATGGGACAGGTAGCTCCTACAATGAGCAGTTCTTC. This sequence encodes CASSHGTGSSYNEQFF.

The chain uses TRBV6-1 and TRBJ2-5; 13 nucleotides match TRBD2. Germline trimming cut 6 bases from V and 1 base from J; bases unmatched to any gene: 2. Germline-derived CDR1 and CDR2 are MNHNS and SASEGT. The CDR3 totals 15 residues. The CDR3 reads CASRTSGGIQETQYF. DNA for the CDR3: TGTGCCAGCAGGACTAGCGGGGGGATCCAAGAGACCCAGTACTTC.

In this sample, this clonotype turned up many times. The gene calls are TRBV5-1 and TRBJ2-2, with D perhaps matching TRBD1 (5 bases). V lost 5 bases, J lost 4 bases, and 15 bases lay in between. The CDR3 runs 15 residues. Germline CDR1 reads SGHRS; CDR2 reads YFSETQ. The CDR3: CASSQGPAGTGELFF. For the CDR3, the DNA is TGCGCCAGCAGTCAGGGCCCCGCTGGCACCGGGGAGCTGTTTTTT.

A few counts support this clonotype. The chain employs TRBV7-9 and TRBJ2-1, with D perhaps matching TRBD1 (7 bases). The CDR3 loop spans 14 amino acids. V lost 10 bases and J lost 5, with 18 bases in between. CDR1 and CDR2 (germline): SEHNR, FQNEAQ (reference sequence). Here the CDR3 DNA reads TGTGCCATGGGCCCCGGGGGACAGCACAATGAGCAGTTCTTC. Amino acid sequence: CAMGPGGQHNEQFF. The whole variable domain, filled in from reference TRBV7-9 and TRBJ2-1, reads DTGVSQNPRHKITKRGQNVTFRCDPISEHNRLYWYRQTLGQGPEFLTYFQNEAQLEKSRLLSDRFSAERPKGSFSTLEIQRTEQGDSAMYLCAMGPGGQHNEQFFGPGTRLTVL.

Written as DNA, the CDR3 is TGTGCCAGCTCGGGCGGTGACAGTGGCAATGAGCAGTTCTTC. Translation gives CASSGGDSGNEQFF. V usage is TRBV3-1 and J usage is TRBJ2-1; a possible D gene is TRBD1 (5 bases). CDR3 length: 14 amino acids. Germline V gives CDR1 LGHDT, CDR2 YNNKEL (reference sequence). The V end was cut by 8 bases, the J end by 6 bases, with 17 bases between.

This clonotype was detected a few times. V gene TRBV30 combines with J gene TRBJ1-5; 9 bases align to TRBD1. With V trimmed by 5 bases and J by 1 base, 0 bases remained unmatched. Germline values: CDR1 GTSNPN, CDR2 SVGIG (reference sequence). The CDR3 totals 13 residues. In DNA form, the CDR3 reads TGTGCCTGGGGGACAGGGAGCAATCAGCCCCAGCATTTT. This gives the protein CAWGTGSNQPQHF.

There are many counts of this clonotype. This rearrangement joins TRBV7-9 to TRBJ2-5; 8 bases are a match to TRBD1. Germline V gives CDR1 SEHNR, CDR2 FQNEAQ (reference sequence). The CDR3 is 16 amino acids. V was pared by 4 bases and J by 2 bases, with 9 bases of the junction left unmatched. DNA of the CDR3: TGTGCCAGCAGCTCGCCAAGACAGGGGAATCAAGAGACCCAGTACTTC. This gives the protein CASSSPRQGNQETQYF.

This clonotype was detected only a few times. The chain recombines TRBV12-3 or TRBV12-4 with TRBJ1-1; D not resolved. Trimming shortened V by 0 bases and J by 0 bases, and 14 bases separated the two germline ends. The CDR3 totals 17 residues. CDR3 region: CASSLAWASRMNTEAFF. The DNA of the CDR3 is TGTGCCAGCAGTTTAGCCTGGGCCAGCCGGATGAACACTGAAGCTTTCTTT.

CDR3 coding DNA: TGTGCCAGCAGTTACCGCGGCGGGACTAGTCTCGTCAGTGAGCAGTTCTTC. It is translated as CASSYRGGTSLVSEQFF. This chain uses TRBV6-5 with TRBJ2-1; the match to TRBD2 covers 8 bases. The CDR3 runs to 17 residues. CDR1 and CDR2 (germline): MNHEY, SVGAGI. V shed 2 bases and J 9 bases; nucleotides not matched to a gene: 15.

There are many counts of this clonotype. The chain couples TRBV7-2 to TRBJ2-5; unclear D gene. The V gene's germline CDR1 is SGHTA and CDR2 FQGNSA. V dropped 4 bases and J dropped 5 bases, with 11 bases sitting between them. This CDR3 has 13 residues. CDR3 coding DNA: TGTGCCAGCAGCTCCACCGACGAGGAGACCCAGTACTTC. It translates to CASSSTDEETQYF.

This clonotype has at least ten counts. CDR3: CASSSRDRERGQYF. CDR3 nucleotide sequence: TGTGCCAGCAGCTCCCGGGACAGGGAGAGGGGCCAGTACTTC. V gene TRBV7-6 combines with J gene TRBJ2-5; TRBD1 matches 9 bases. CDR1 SGHVS and CDR2 FNYEAQ come from the germline V gene. The CDR3 runs 14 residues. J gave up 10 bases and V 4 bases, and 10 bases lay outside the gene matches.

This clonotype has only a few counts. The V and J genes are TRBV19 and TRBJ1-1, with no clear D. With 7 bases removed from V and 2 bases from J, the gap between germline ends came to 11 bases. The CDR3 is made up of 13 amino acids. The germline V gene has CDR1 LNHDA and CDR2 SQIVND (reference sequence). The CDR3 coding sequence is TGTGCCAGTAAAATGGGTATTAACACTGAAGCTTTCTTT. Encoded protein: CASKMGINTEAFF.

To note about this clonotype: A read error may explain this, as a much larger clone is one base away. The chain employs TRBV20-1 and TRBJ2-5; D is undetermined. The V gene's germline CDR1 is DFQATT and CDR2 SNEGSKA (reference sequence). V lost 3 bases and J lost 2, with 13 bases in between. The CDR3 is made up of 14 amino acids. The CDR3 is CSARRIHQQETQYF. CDR3 nucleotide sequence: TGCAGTGCTAGGAGGATTCACCAACAAGAGACCCAGTACTTC.

This clonotype has at least ten counts. This chain uses TRBV29-1 with TRBJ2-5; 7 bases map to TRBD2. The CDR3 sequence is 13 residues long. Germline values: CDR1 SQVTM, CDR2 ANQGSEA. The V and J ends lost 7 bases and 1 base, in that order; junction bases with no gene match: 6. DNA of the CDR3: TGCAGCGCGGCCCGGGGGGTCCAAGAGACCCAGTACTTC. Encoded protein: CSAARGVQETQYF.

This clonotype appeared many times. J is TRBJ2-5 and V is TRBV29-1, with TRBD1 as a possible D gene (5 bases). The CDR3 totals 12 residues. Germline lookup yields CDR1 SQVTM and CDR2 ANQGSEA. V dropped 4 bases and J dropped 3 bases, with 9 bases sitting between them. The CDR3 spells CSVGTTEETQYF. The CDR3 coding sequence is TGCAGCGTTGGGACAACCGAAGAGACCCAGTACTTC.

The chain uses TRBV4-1 and TRBJ1-4; D unresolved. There are 14 residues in the CDR3. Trimming removed 0 bases at V and 5 bases at J, with 7 bases between. Germline CDR1 is MGHRA and CDR2 is YSYEKL. The CDR3 sequence: CASSQELTNEKLFF. CDR3 DNA sequence: TGCGCCAGCAGCCAAGAACTCACAAATGAAAAACTGTTTTTT.

The chain recombines TRBV6-4 with TRBJ1-2; D might be TRBD1 (5 bases). This CDR3 is 13 amino acids long. The germline CDR1 and CDR2 sequences are MRHNA and SNTAGT. Trimming took off 8 bases at V and 6 bases at J, with 16 bases between the two ends. In DNA form, the CDR3 reads TGTGCCAGCGGACTGTGGGGCGTGGATGGCTACACCTTC. Amino acids: CASGLWGVDGYTF.

V and J are TRBV20-1 and TRBJ2-1; TRBD2 matches at 11 bases. Germline CDR1 is DFQATT and CDR2 is SNEGSKA (reference sequence). The CDR3 extends over 16 amino acids. Germline trimming cut 0 bases from V and 6 bases from J; bases unmatched to any gene: 7. CDR3 amino acids: CSARDGTSGHCNEQFF. The CDR3 DNA is TGCAGTGCTAGAGACGGGACTAGCGGACACTGCAATGAGCAGTTCTTC.

This clonotype was counted many times. This chain links TRBV6-2 or TRBV6-3 with TRBJ1-1; 8 nucleotides line up with TRBD1. Unmatched junction bases numbered 15, after V lost 5 bases and J lost 7 bases. The CDR3 is 16 residues long. Germline lookup yields CDR1 MNHEY and CDR2 SVGEGT. The CDR3 reads CASSPRTGPSQGEAFF. The CDR3 region has the DNA TGTGCCAGCAGTCCCCGGACAGGGCCAAGTCAGGGTGAAGCTTTCTTT.

This chain joins TRBV7-2 and TRBJ1-1; D is ambiguous. V lost 3 bases to trimming and J lost 1 base, with 12 bases between them. The CDR3 runs 15 residues. The germline gives CDR1 SGHTA, CDR2 FQGNSA. The CDR3 DNA is TGTGCCAGCAGCTTTAGGTACGGATCGAACACTGAAGCTTTCTTT. Amino acid sequence: CASSFRYGSNTEAFF.

The chain has TRBV10-3 and TRBJ1-2; 9 positions agree with TRBD1. The CDR3 is made up of 12 amino acids. CDR1 is ENHRY, CDR2 SYGVKD, per germline. The trim removed 10 bases at V and 3 bases at J, leaving 3 bases unmatched. The CDR3 reads CASGTGYYGYTF. The CDR3 DNA reads as TGTGCCAGCGGGACAGGGTACTATGGCTACACCTTC.

The genes are TRBV12-3 or TRBV12-4 and TRBJ1-4; D gene unclear. CDR3 size: 11 residues. Trimming removed 3 bases at V and 7 bases at J, with 3 bases between. CDR3 amino acids: CASSLGEKLFF. The DNA for the CDR3 is TGTGCCAGCAGTTTGGGTGAAAAACTGTTTTTT.

This clonotype was found a few times. The chain joins TRBV11-2 to TRBJ2-7; D is possibly TRBD1 or TRBD2 (5 bases each). Germline assignment: CDR1 SGHAT and CDR2 FQNNGV. The CDR3 has 16 amino acids. V dropped 4 bases and J dropped 3 bases, with 19 bases sitting between them. CDR3 sequence: CASSYKLGRDLYEQYV. Here the CDR3 DNA reads TGTGCCAGCAGCTATAAGTTAGGACGGGACCTCTACGAGCAGTACGTC.

The sample holds a few counts of this clonotype. The chain is built from TRBV15 and TRBJ1-1, with a weak D call TRBD1 (6 bases). The CDR3 consists of 13 residues. Trimming stripped 8 bases from V and 1 base from J, with 11 bases between. CDR1 and CDR2 (germline): LNHNV, YYDKDF (reference sequence). The CDR3 DNA reads as TGTGCCACCCGAGCAGGGGCGAACACTGAAGCTTTCTTT. This translates into CATRAGANTEAFF. The whole variable domain, filled in from reference TRBV15 and TRBJ1-1, reads DAMVIQNPRYQVTQFGKPVTLSCSQTLNHNVMYWYQQKSSQAPKLLFHYYDKDFNNEADTPDNFQSRRPNTSFCFLDIRSPGLGDTAMYLCATRAGANTEAFFGQGTRLTVV.

This clonotype was observed a few times. The chain employs TRBV6-5 and TRBJ2-7; D uncertain. CDR3 length: 13 amino acids. The V gene's germline CDR1 is MNHEY and CDR2 SVGAGI. Between the trimmed V and J ends, which lost 0 bases and 9 bases, there was a span of 12 bases. Written as DNA, the CDR3 is TGTGCCAGCAGTTACTCGAGTTCCGGGTGGCAGTACGTC. It encodes CASSYSSSGWQYV.

This clonotype was seen at least ten times. In nucleotides, the CDR3 is TGCGCCAGCAGCCAAGATCCCACCTTTGACGAATACAATGAGCAGTTCTTC. Its protein is CASSQDPTFDEYNEQFF. The V and J genes are TRBV4-3 and TRBJ2-1; D unclear. This CDR3 has 17 amino acids. The V end lost 0 bases, the J end lost 4 bases, and 16 bases lay between the germline ends. Looked up from germline, CDR1 is LGHNA and CDR2 is YSLEER.

This clonotype was detected ten times or more. The chain employs TRBV11-2 and TRBJ1-5; 8 bases are shared with TRBD1. Germline V gene lookup returns CDR1 SGHAT and CDR2 FQNNGV. The CDR3 covers 14 residues. The V gene end was trimmed by 3 bases and the J gene end by 4 bases; junction bases not matched to a gene: 2. The CDR3 DNA is TGTGCCAGCAGCTTGACAGGGGCTAATCAGCCCCAGCATTTT. It codes for CASSLTGANQPQHF.

The chain uses TRBV14 and TRBJ2-1, with D perhaps assigned TRBD1 or TRBD2 (6 bases each). The CDR3 consists of 17 residues. The germline V and J ends were trimmed by 1 base and 3 bases, with 16 bases remaining between them. Germline V CDR1 and CDR2: SGHDN, FVKESK. CDR3: CASSQVTGAPHYNEQFF. The CDR3 nucleotides are TGTGCCAGCAGCCAAGTTACGGGGGCCCCTCACTACAATGAGCAGTTCTTC.

This clonotype was counted a few times. V gene TRBV24-1 combines with J gene TRBJ2-3, with no clear D. The CDR3 consists of 14 residues. The germline V gene has CDR1 KGHDR and CDR2 SFDVKD. Trimming cost V 0 bases and J 2 bases, with 5 bases left between them. The CDR3 loop is CATSDLEDTDTQYF. The CDR3 nucleotides are TGTGCCACCAGTGATTTGGAGGACACAGATACGCAGTATTTT.